What follows are 18 T cell receptor beta chains derived from one specimen sequenced in a study of beta chain features in type 1 diabetes listed by TCRdb under 2018. The protocol used for the library was the immunoSEQ multiplex PCR assay. The High Capacity cDNA Reverse Transcription Kit was used to reverse transcribe all of the isolated RNA, meaning that expressed TCRB transcripts were what got sequenced. TCRdb took over this immuneACCESS table, retaining in-frame rearrangements with V and J assigned. Such tables are incomplete; in checked studies, under half of the missing clones stem from an unresolved V gene, and the remainder is unexplained. The sample includes more than 300,000 clones, with approximately 12% observed a single time. The ten largest clones take up less than 0.02% of the sample. Sequencing was done on a sample of naive CD4+ T cells from blood. The cell subset or site label corresponds to: true naive CD4+ T cells. Every receptor here comes from a man in his late teens or twenties in good health.

This rearrangement joins TRBV15 to TRBJ1-5, with 7 bases aligning to TRBD1. Germline trimming cut 0 bases from V and 6 bases from J; bases unmatched to any gene: 2. CDR1 and CDR2 (germline): LNHNV, YYDKDF (reference sequence). CDR3 length: 14 amino acids. The CDR3 loop is CATSRDNRGQPQHF. The CDR3 DNA reads TGTGCCACCAGCAGAGATAACAGGGGTCAGCCCCAGCATTTT.

In its sample, this clone was seen a few times. The chain has TRBV7-2 and TRBJ2-5; D not resolved. With 3 bases removed from V and 5 bases from J, the gap between germline ends came to 16 bases. Germline values: CDR1 SGHTA, CDR2 FQGNSA. The CDR3 runs to 15 residues. CDR3 bases: TGTGCCAGCAGCTTGTCCTACGGGTCTGGTGAGACCCAGTACTTC. This gives the protein CASSLSYGSGETQYF.

The V and J genes are TRBV12-5 and TRBJ2-5, with TRBD1 identical over 8 bases. This CDR3 is built from 15 residues. Germline V CDR1 and CDR2: LGHNT, FRNRAP. With V trimmed by 7 bases and J by 2 bases, 9 bases remained unmatched. The chain's CDR3 is CASAADRVRQETQYF. The CDR3 coding sequence is TGTGCTAGTGCCGCGGACAGGGTCAGGCAAGAGACCCAGTACTTC.

The rearrangement joins TRBV30 to TRBJ2-3; D perhaps matches TRBD2 (6 bases). The CDR3 extends over 14 amino acids. Germline V gene data show CDR1 as GTSNPN and CDR2 as SVGIG (reference sequence). Trimming shortened V by 4 bases and J by 0 bases, and 11 bases separated the two germline ends. The CDR3, as DNA: TGTGCCTGGACCCTAAGCGGGAGCACAGATACGCAGTATTTT. This encodes CAWTLSGSTDTQYF.

This chain connects TRBV7-8 to TRBJ1-2; a possible D gene is TRBD1 (6 bases). The ends were cut back, 5 bases at V and 10 bases at J, with 17 bases in the middle. The germline V gene encodes CDR1 SGHVS and CDR2 FQNEAQ. CDR3 length: 13 residues. The CDR3 DNA follows: TGTGCCAGCAGCCTTTCGAAAACAGGGTACTACACCTTC. Its translation: CASSLSKTGYYTF.

This clone was seen more than once but under ten times. The J gene is TRBJ2-4, the V gene TRBV28; TRBD2 matches at 8 bases. The CDR3 consists of 16 residues. CDR1 is MDHEN, CDR2 SYDVKM, per germline. J was trimmed by 1 base and V by 3 bases; bases with no gene match: 5. The CDR3 nucleotides are TGTGCCAGCAGTTTGACGGGGGGGCTTGCCAAAAACATTCAGTACTTC. This codes for CASSLTGGLAKNIQYF.

The chain has TRBV5-4 and TRBJ1-1, with D tentatively TRBD1 (5 bases). V was cut by 0 bases and J by 0 bases, with 9 bases left in between. CDR1 is SGHNT and CDR2 is YYREEE in the germline V gene (reference sequence). This CDR3 is built from 15 residues. CDR3 in DNA: TGTGCCAGCAGCTTGGACCGGACACTGAACACTGAAGCTTTCTTT. Protein: CASSLDRTLNTEAFF. The full variable domain, with the rest looked up from reference TRBV5-4 and TRBJ1-1, is ETGVTQSPTHLIKTRGQQVTLRCSSQSGHNTVSWYQQALGQGPQFIFQYYREEENGRGNFPPRFSGLQFPNYSSELNVNALELDDSALYLCASSLDRTLNTEAFFGQGTRLTVV.

This clone was detected a few times. The chain recombines TRBV6-5 with TRBJ1-1; perhaps TRBD1 as D (6 bases). V was clipped by 0 bases and J by 7 bases, with 12 bases between them. The CDR3 spans 14 residues. From germline, CDR1 is MNHEY and CDR2 SVGAGI. The CDR3 sequence is CASSYSGHPIEAFF. The CDR3 nucleotides read TGTGCCAGCAGTTACTCGGGACACCCTATTGAAGCTTTCTTT.

This clone occurred a few times. The rearrangement joins TRBV28 to TRBJ2-3; D is undetermined. CDR3 size: 13 residues. Trimming pared 7 bases from V and 0 bases from J, leaving 8 bases between. Germline CDR1 is MDHEN and CDR2 is SYDVKM. For the CDR3, the DNA is TGTGCCAGCATAAAGACTAGCACAGATACGCAGTATTTT. Translated: CASIKTSTDTQYF.

The chain uses TRBV28 and TRBJ1-2; 7 positions match TRBD1. The CDR3 runs 15 residues. The V and J ends lost 5 bases and 3 bases, in that order; junction bases with no gene match: 9. Germline CDR1 and CDR2: MDHEN and SYDVKM. The CDR3 bases are TGTGCCAGCAGTCCCCGGGACAGACCTTACTATGGCTACACCTTC. Protein sequence: CASSPRDRPYYGYTF.

The gene calls are TRBV2 and TRBJ1-1, with 9 nucleotides matching TRBD1. Losses at the gene ends were 6 bases for V and 5 bases for J; bases not matched to a gene: 7. This CDR3 comprises 14 residues. Germline V gives CDR1 SNHLY, CDR2 FYNNEI. CDR3 bases: TGTGCCAGCAGCGAGGGACAGGGTAGGACTGAAGCTTTCTTT. Encoded protein: CASSEGQGRTEAFF. Filled out from reference TRBV2 and TRBJ1-1, the complete variable domain reads EPEVTQTPSHQVTQMGQEVILRCVPISNHLYFYWYRQILGQKVEFLVSFYNNEISEKSEIFDDQFSVERPDGSNFTLKIRSTKLEDSAMYFCASSEGQGRTEAFFGQGTRLTVV.

The chain uses TRBV9 and TRBJ2-3, with TRBD2 as a possible D gene (6 bases). Between the trimmed V and J ends, which lost 0 bases and 6 bases, there was a span of 14 bases. Germline-derived CDR1 and CDR2 are SGDLS and YYNGEE. The CDR3 has 15 amino acids. The CDR3 DNA reads TGTGCCAGCAGCGTAGTGCCGGGAGATTGGGATACGCAGTATTTT. Translation: CASSVVPGDWDTQYF.

V is TRBV6-5 and J is TRBJ1-2, with 11 bases matching TRBD1. The V segment lost 7 bases and the J segment 6 bases; nucleotides outside the gene matches: 4. CDR1 is MNHEY and CDR2 is SVGAGI in the germline V gene. The CDR3 contains 13 residues. CDR3 coding DNA: TGTGCCAGCACCCGGACAGGGGGCAATGGCTACACCTTC. Translation: CASTRTGGNGYTF.

This chain uses TRBV7-9 with TRBJ2-7, with 8 bases fitting TRBD1. This CDR3 has 15 amino acids. V trimming: 4 bases; J trimming: 4 bases; junction bases outside the gene matches: 9. CDR1 SEHNR and CDR2 FQNEAQ come from the germline V gene (reference sequence). For the CDR3, the DNA is TGTGCCAGCAGCTCACAGGACAGGGAGTATTACGAGCAGTACTTC. It specifies CASSSQDREYYEQYF.

CDR3 bases: TGTGCCAGCTCACCACGGGGAGGGACGGAAGAGCAGTACTTC. Translated, it gives CASSPRGGTEEQYF. The gene calls are TRBV18 and TRBJ2-7; 7 positions agree with TRBD2. Looked up from germline, CDR1 is KGHSH and CDR2 is LQKENI. The length of the CDR3 is 14 residues. Trimming cost V 1 base and J 7 bases; bases outside gene matches: 7.

This clone occurred a few times. J is TRBJ1-6 and V is TRBV5-1; TRBD1 matches 8 bases. Per the germline V gene, CDR1 is SGHRS and CDR2 is YFSETQ. The CDR3 extends over 14 amino acids. Trimming took 4 bases from V and 5 from J; bases not matched to a gene: 2. DNA of the CDR3: TGCGCCAGCAGCCTGGGACAGGATAATTCACCCCTCCACTTT. Its protein is CASSLGQDNSPLHF.

A single count supports this clone. This sequence joins TRBV27 and TRBJ2-7; perhaps TRBD2 as D (6 bases). The CDR3 spans 14 residues. Germline assignment: CDR1 MNHEY and CDR2 SMNVEV (reference sequence). Trimming shortened V by 7 bases and J by 4 bases, and 17 bases separated the two germline ends. For the CDR3, the DNA is TGTGCCAGCACCCTCGGAGGGTTAGGGTACGAGCAGTACTTC. This sequence encodes CASTLGGLGYEQYF.

This clone has only a few counts. The V gene is TRBV5-1, the J gene TRBJ2-7; maybe TRBD1 (5 bases). The germline V gene encodes CDR1 SGHRS and CDR2 YFSETQ. The CDR3 length is 15 residues. Trimming took 4 bases from V and 0 from J, leaving 14 bases between them. In DNA form, the CDR3 reads TGCGCCAGCAGCGCCACGACAGCCAGCTCCTACGAGCAGTACTTC. This encodes CASSATTASSYEQYF.